The 24 T cell receptor beta chains below come from one sample, sequenced in a study of blood T cell repertoires in COVID-19. The assay was immunoSEQ multiplex PCR, and TCRdb's table has in-frame clones only and misses some. The sample records more than 95,000 clones, almost 90% being singletons. The source material was peripheral blood. All receptors come from a human donor in a cohort sampled during active COVID-19.

The CDR3 spells CSVGGGYEQYF. The CDR3 DNA reads as TGCAGCGTTGGGGGGGGCTACGAGCAGTACTTC. This rearrangement joins TRBV29-1 to TRBJ2-7, with TRBD2 matching over 7 bases. V was pared by 4 bases and J by 3 bases, with 0 bases of the junction left unmatched. Germline V lookup: CDR1 SQVTM, CDR2 ANQGSEA. The CDR3 contains 11 residues.

The CDR3 DNA reads as TGTGCCAGCAGTTCCAGGGCCCCGGGTTATGGCTACACCTTC. Translated: CASSSRAPGYGYTF. The chain has TRBV6-5 and TRBJ1-2; D might be TRBD1 (5 bases). Germline V gene data show CDR1 as MNHEY and CDR2 as SVGAGI. The germline V and J ends were trimmed by 4 bases and 5 bases, with 14 bases remaining between them. The CDR3 is 14 residues long.

Only a few counts were recorded for this clone. The CDR3 spells CASSQEGRGLNQPQHF. DNA for the CDR3: TGTGCCAGCAGCCAAGAAGGCAGGGGGCTCAATCAGCCCCAGCATTTT. The rearrangement joins TRBV16 to TRBJ1-5, with 8 bases matching TRBD1. V shed 2 bases and J 3 bases; nucleotides not matched to a gene: 6. CDR1 is KGHSY, CDR2 FQNENV, per germline. The CDR3 is made up of 16 amino acids.

The genes are TRBV7-2 and TRBJ2-4; tentative D call: TRBD1 (5 bases). CDR1 and CDR2 from the germline V gene are SGHTA and FQGNSA. The CDR3 sequence is 12 residues long. V shed 7 bases and J shed 10 bases, with 14 bases lying between them. CDR3 DNA: TGTGCCAGCACCCAGGGCGGCCCTATTCAGTACTTC. Residues: CASTQGGPIQYF.

This clone has just one count. J is TRBJ2-7 and V is TRBV5-1; TRBD1 matches 8 bases. The CDR3 sequence is 14 residues long. CDR1 and CDR2 (germline): SGHRS, YFSETQ. The ends lost 0 bases at V and 4 bases at J; junction bases unmatched: 3. The DNA for the CDR3 is TGCGCCAGCAGCTTGGACAGGGGGTTTTACGAGCAGTACTTC. This gives the protein CASSLDRGFYEQYF.

V is TRBV7-9 and J is TRBJ1-6; 9 nucleotides match TRBD1. Germline loops: CDR1 SEHNR, CDR2 FQNEAQ (reference sequence). The J segment lost 4 bases and the V segment lost 5 bases, leaving 6 bases of the junction unmatched. This CDR3 has 16 amino acids. The CDR3 sequence: CASSLGTGFYNSPLHF. In DNA, the CDR3 is TGTGCCAGCAGCCTCGGGACAGGGTTTTATAATTCACCCCTCCACTTT. Based on the CDR3 plus reference TRBV7-9 and TRBJ1-6, the full variable domain is DTGVSQNPRHKITKRGQNVTFRCDPISEHNRLYWYRQTLGQGPEFLTYFQNEAQLEKSRLLSDRFSAERPKGSFSTLEIQRTEQGDSAMYLCASSLGTGFYNSPLHFGNGTRLTVT.

The chain combines TRBV3-1 (or the pseudogene TRBV3-2) with TRBJ2-1; TRBD1 aligns across 11 bases. V shed 4 bases, J shed 9 bases, and the junction held 8 bases outside the gene matches. The CDR3 extends over 15 amino acids. CDR1 and CDR2 (germline): LGHDT, YNNKEL (reference sequence). Here the CDR3 reads CASSLPGTGGLEQFF. The CDR3 DNA reads TGTGCCAGCAGCCTCCCGGGGACAGGGGGTCTTGAGCAGTTCTTC.

This clone was counted a single time. The chain couples TRBV9 to TRBJ1-3, with unresolved D. Germline lookup yields CDR1 SGDLS and CDR2 YYNGEE. The germline V and J ends were trimmed by 0 bases and 0 bases, with 7 bases remaining between them. The CDR3 totals 15 residues. CDR3 protein: CASSVGWSSGNTIYF. The DNA of the CDR3 is TGTGCCAGCAGCGTAGGCTGGAGCTCTGGAAACACCATATATTTT.

The chain has TRBV27 and TRBJ2-1; possible D gene TRBD2, 6 bases. V lost 1 base and J lost 6, with 16 bases in between. The CDR3 has 16 residues. Germline CDR1 is MNHEY and CDR2 is SMNVEV (reference sequence). DNA of the CDR3: TGTGCCAGCAGTTTATTAGGTAGCGGAGGGCCCAATGAGCAGTTCTTC. It specifies CASSLLGSGGPNEQFF.

The CDR3 sequence is CASSVGLAGGRDTQYF. In nucleotides, the CDR3 is TGTGCCAGCAGTGTCGGACTAGCGGGGGGGAGAGATACGCAGTATTTT. The V gene is TRBV25-1, the J gene TRBJ2-3; 15 positions agree with TRBD2. Germline trimming cut 4 bases from V and 5 bases from J; bases unmatched to any gene: 4. CDR1 is MGHDK and CDR2 is SYGVNS in the germline V gene. The CDR3 has 16 residues.

The V gene is TRBV28, the J gene TRBJ2-2, with TRBD1 as a possible D gene (6 bases). The CDR3 runs 17 residues. Trimming stripped 3 bases from V and 4 bases from J, with 18 bases between. Germline V gene sequence: CDR1 MDHEN, CDR2 SYDVKM. CDR3 coding DNA: TGTGCCAGCAGTTTTCCCCCCACAGGGATAGTCACCGGGGAGCTGTTTTTT. Translation gives CASSFPPTGIVTGELFF.

The chain employs TRBV6-6 and TRBJ2-7; 7 bases are a match to TRBD1. Losses at the gene ends were 5 bases for V and 4 bases for J; bases not matched to a gene: 8. The CDR3 is 14 amino acids. CDR1 and CDR2 (germline): MNHNY, SVGAGI (reference sequence). The CDR3 region has the DNA TGTGCCAGCAGTCCCCTCGACAGGGCTTACGAGCAGTACTTC. Its protein is CASSPLDRAYEQYF.

V usage is TRBV4-3 and J usage is TRBJ2-1; D is uncertain. The V gene lost 4 bases and the J gene lost 2 bases, with 6 bases spanning the gap. Per the germline V gene, CDR1 is LGHNA and CDR2 is YSLEER. This CDR3 spans 13 amino acids. The chain's CDR3 is CASSLLAYNEQFF. In nucleotides, the CDR3 is TGCGCCAGCAGCCTACTCGCCTACAATGAGCAGTTCTTC.

This sequence joins TRBV6-5 and TRBJ1-2; perhaps TRBD1 as D (6 bases). Germline loops: CDR1 MNHEY, CDR2 SVGAGI. Trimming took off 6 bases at V and 2 bases at J, with 10 bases between the two ends. This CDR3 region has 13 residues. This CDR3 reads CASRVQGNYGYTF. The CDR3 DNA is TGTGCCAGCAGGGTCCAGGGGAACTATGGCTACACCTTC.

This chain links TRBV10-3 with TRBJ1-1, with D uncertain. Trimming stripped 5 bases from V and 0 bases from J, with 10 bases between. The CDR3 covers 14 residues. Germline V gives CDR1 ENHRY, CDR2 SYGVKD. The CDR3 sequence is CAISKESMNTEAFF. CDR3 in DNA: TGTGCCATCAGTAAAGAGTCCATGAACACTGAAGCTTTCTTT.

This chain links TRBV7-8 with TRBJ1-5; possible D gene TRBD1, 6 bases. Germline-derived CDR1 and CDR2 are SGHVS and FQNEAQ. This CDR3 contains 18 residues. The V end lost 4 bases, the J end lost 0 bases, and 19 bases lay between the germline ends. Here the CDR3 DNA reads TGTGCCAGCAGCTACCAACCGGGACACCATTATAGCAATCAGCCCCAGCATTTT. Translation gives CASSYQPGHHYSNQPQHF.

The chain links TRBV18 to TRBJ1-6; 7 nucleotides agree with TRBD1. The CDR3 is 15 amino acids. Germline V gene data show CDR1 as KGHSH and CDR2 as LQKENI. The trim removed 1 base at V and 7 bases at J, leaving 4 bases unmatched. CDR3 sequence reads: CASSPREGGNSPLHF. The CDR3 DNA follows: TGTGCCAGCTCACCACGGGAAGGGGGCAATTCACCCCTCCACTTT. The full variable domain, completed using reference TRBV18 and TRBJ1-6, is NAGVMQNPRHLVRRRGQEARLRCSPMKGHSHVYWYRQLPEEGLKFMVYLQKENIIDESGMPKERFSAEFPKEGPSILRIQQVVRGDSAAYFCASSPREGGNSPLHFGNGTRLTVT.

The chain carries TRBV19 and TRBJ1-2; weak D call: TRBD1 (5 bases). The CDR3 consists of 15 residues. Germline V gene data show CDR1 as LNHDA and CDR2 as SQIVND (reference sequence). V was cut by 3 bases and J by 8 bases, with 19 bases left in between. For the CDR3, the DNA is TGTGCCAGTAGTATCCCTAAAAGGGGCTCATACGGCTACACCTTC. Its protein product is CASSIPKRGSYGYTF.

This clone has a handful of counts. The rearrangement joins TRBV18 to TRBJ1-2; 8 bases map to TRBD1. V trimming: 3 bases; J trimming: 7 bases; junction bases outside the gene matches: 13. Per the germline V gene, CDR1 is KGHSH and CDR2 is LQKENI. The CDR3 contains 16 residues. The CDR3 DNA reads as TGTGCCAGCTCACCGACGACAGGGGTTGACACCTTTGGCTACACCTTC. This gives the protein CASSPTTGVDTFGYTF.

The J gene is TRBJ1-1, the V gene TRBV6-4, with 8 bases that match TRBD1. Trimming cost V 5 bases and J 12 bases; bases outside gene matches: 8. The CDR3 is 12 residues long. Germline V gives CDR1 MRHNA, CDR2 SNTAGT. CDR3 nucleotides: TGTGCCAGCAGTACCCGGACAGGGATGACTTTCTTT. It is translated as CASSTRTGMTFF.

This rearrangement joins TRBV28 to TRBJ2-3; tentative D call: TRBD2 (5 bases). The V gene's germline CDR1 is MDHEN and CDR2 SYDVKM. V was shortened by 5 bases and J by 0 bases, with 15 bases between the two germline ends. The CDR3 spans 16 residues. The CDR3 sequence is CASSRPGRPSTDTQYF. Here the CDR3 DNA reads TGTGCCAGCAGTCGCCCTGGGAGACCGAGCACAGATACGCAGTATTTT.

This chain connects TRBV27 to TRBJ2-3; D is undetermined. The CDR3 is 12 amino acids. With 4 bases removed from V and 3 bases from J, the gap between germline ends came to 5 bases. From germline, CDR1 is MNHEY and CDR2 SMNVEV (reference sequence). The CDR3 DNA sequence: TGTGCCAGCAGTTCCTTTACAGATACGCAGTATTTT. As protein: CASSSFTDTQYF.

V is TRBV29-1 and J is TRBJ2-1; 13 bases align to TRBD2. The CDR3 is 14 amino acids. The V gene end was trimmed by 7 bases and the J gene end by 7 bases; junction bases not matched to a gene: 7. From germline, CDR1 is SQVTM and CDR2 ANQGSEA. The CDR3 reads CSAAKGLAGNEQFF. The DNA of the CDR3 is TGCAGCGCCGCCAAGGGACTAGCGGGGAATGAGCAGTTCTTC.

This chain connects TRBV28 to TRBJ2-1; possibly TRBD1 for D (6 bases). The CDR3 contains 15 residues. Germline V gene sequence: CDR1 MDHEN, CDR2 SYDVKM. The V gene lost 2 bases and the J gene lost 13 bases, with 21 bases spanning the gap. The CDR3 region is CASSLRTGTQSAQFF. In nucleotides, the CDR3 is TGTGCCAGCAGTTTACGAACGGGGACACAATCCGCCCAGTTCTTC.